A selection of T cell receptor beta chains follows, all from one sample in a study of lymphopenia after photon versus proton radiotherapy. The protocol was immunoSEQ multiplex PCR, while the TCRdb copy is restricted to in-frame clones and leaves out a portion. The sample includes 150,000 to 200,000 clones, about 88% seen only once; the top ten take around 4.7%. The specimen was peripheral blood, collected from a patient treated with photon-based radiotherapy. These receptors all stem from a man aged 45-60 years with gastric cancer. CDR3s include the opening cysteine and the closing phenylalanine or tryptophan. The D gene is left open where the match is weak. Expanded clones get a size class; other rows say once, few or many, or leave the size out.

CDR3 DNA,CDR3 protein,J gene,D gene,V gene,clone size
TGTGCCACCAGCACGGCCCGCGGCTTTCAGCCCCAGCATTTT,CATSTARGFQPQHF,TRBJ1-5,.,TRBV15,.
TGTGCCAGCAGCCAAGGGGGTCCTCAGCCCCTGGGGACCCAGTACTTC,CASSQGGPQPLGTQYF,TRBJ2-5,.,TRBV4-2,.
TGTGCCAGCAGCTCCGGGACTGGGGCTTACGAGCAGTACTTC,CASSSGTGAYEQYF,TRBJ2-7,.,TRBV7-2,.
TGTGCCAGCTCACCCCAGCCCACTGAAGCTTTCTTT,CASSPQPTEAFF,TRBJ1-1,.,TRBV18,.
TGTGCCAGCAGCCCCTCCGGATCTGGAAACACCATATATTTT,CASSPSGSGNTIYF,TRBJ1-3,.,TRBV9,.
TGTGCCAGCTCACCAATGGCAGAGAACACCGGGGAGCTGTTTTTT,CASSPMAENTGELFF,TRBJ2-2,.,TRBV18,.
TGCAGCGTAGAGGAAGCTTTCTTT,CSVEEAFF,TRBJ1-1,.,TRBV29-1,.
TGTGCCAGTAGTATAGCGGGAGGGCTCTACGAGCAGTACTTC,CASSIAGGLYEQYF,TRBJ2-7,TRBD2,TRBV19,.
TGTGCCAGCAGGTGGCCCTCTAACTATGGCTACACCTTC,CASRWPSNYGYTF,TRBJ1-2,.,TRBV28,.
TGCGCCAGCAGCTTGACGACAGGGGGCAACGGCGAGCAGTACTTC,CASSLTTGGNGEQYF,TRBJ2-7,TRBD1,TRBV5-1,once
TGTGCCAGCAGCTTAGGGCGAGCAGGGCCCACCGGAGAGCAGTACTTC,CASSLGRAGPTGEQYF,TRBJ2-7,.,TRBV7-9,.
TGCGCCAGCAGTCAACCGACTGTGAACACTGAAGCTTTCTTT,CASSQPTVNTEAFF,TRBJ1-1,.,TRBV5-1,.
TGTGCCAGCAGCTTATCCCTAGGAACCTACGAGCAGTACTTC,CASSLSLGTYEQYF,TRBJ2-7,.,TRBV11-1,.
TGTGCCAGCAGCTTGGCCACGGGGGGGGTGGCCTACGAGCAGTACTTC,CASSLATGGVAYEQYF,TRBJ2-7,TRBD2,TRBV5-4,.
TGTGCCACACGCAGGGGCCCGGATGAAAAACTGTTTTTT,CATRRGPDEKLFF,TRBJ1-4,.,TRBV28,.
TGTGCCAGCAGCTTGTCGGGGATAGTAGATGGCTACACCTTC,CASSLSGIVDGYTF,TRBJ1-2,.,TRBV5-4,.
TGCGCCAGCAGCGCCCGGACTAGCGGGAGGCAAGAGACCCAGTACTTC,CASSARTSGRQETQYF,TRBJ2-5,TRBD2,TRBV5-1,.
TGTGCCAGCAGTGGGGGGCGCGGTAGCGGGACCCAAGAGACCCAGTACTTC,CASSGGRGSGTQETQYF,TRBJ2-5,TRBD2,TRBV2,.
TGCGCCAGCAGCGTGGGACTAGCGGTATACAATGAGCAGTTCTTC,CASSVGLAVYNEQFF,TRBJ2-1,TRBD2,TRBV5-1,.
TGTGCCAGCAGTGAAATCCGCGGTTTTGGGAATGAGCAGTTCTTC,CASSEIRGFGNEQFF,TRBJ2-1,.,TRBV6-1,.
TGTGCCAGCAGCTTAGATCCAGCGGGGCTTTACAATGAGCAGTTCTTC,CASSLDPAGLYNEQFF,TRBJ2-1,TRBD2,TRBV11-2,.
TGTGCCAGTAGTATGCGGGACGCAACTAATGAAAAACTGTTTTTT,CASSMRDATNEKLFF,TRBJ1-4,.,TRBV19,.
TGTGCCAGTACTAGTTTAGGAAGTCTGAACACTGAAGCTTTCTTT,CASTSLGSLNTEAFF,TRBJ1-1,.,TRBV19,once
TGTGCCGCGACTCGGGACACAGTCTACGAGCAGTACTTC,CAATRDTVYEQYF,TRBJ2-7,.,TRBV30,.
TGCGCCAGCAGCCAAGGGAGACTAGCGGGAACAACCTACGAGCAGTACTTC,CASSQGRLAGTTYEQYF,TRBJ2-7,TRBD2,TRBV4-1,.
TGTGCCAGCAGCCAGCTAGGCCCCGGGGAGCTGTTTTTT,CASSQLGPGELFF,TRBJ2-2,.,TRBV9,.
TGTGCCAGCAGCAGACTACGAACCGGGGAGCTGTTTTTT,CASSRLRTGELFF,TRBJ2-2,.,TRBV7-2,.
TGTGCCAGCAGCCGGACGAACACCGGGGAGCTGTTTTTT,CASSRTNTGELFF,TRBJ2-2,.,TRBV11-3,.
TGTGCCAGCAGTTCCTTACGACAGGGAGGGGGTCCCTATGGCTACACCTTC,CASSSLRQGGGPYGYTF,TRBJ1-2,TRBD1,TRBV27,.
TGTGCCTGGAGTCAGGGGGAGACCCAGTACTTC,CAWSQGETQYF,TRBJ2-5,.,TRBV30,.
TGCGCCAGCAGCTTGGACTTTGGGGGTTCCGGGGAGCTGTTTTTT,CASSLDFGGSGELFF,TRBJ2-2,.,TRBV5-1,.
TGTGCCAGCAGGCCCGGGACAGGATCCTACGAGCAGTACTTC,CASRPGTGSYEQYF,TRBJ2-7,TRBD1,TRBV2,.
TGTGCCAGCAGCTTAGCGTTTAGTAGCTCCTACAATGAGCAGTTCTTC,CASSLAFSSSYNEQFF,TRBJ2-1,.,TRBV7-2,.
TGTGCCAGCTCACCACCGGGACAGGGGTTATACGAGCAGTACTTC,CASSPPGQGLYEQYF,TRBJ2-7,TRBD1,TRBV18,.
TGTGCCAGAGGCAGGCAGAACCCCGGATTGGGCAATCAGCCCCAGCATTTT,CARGRQNPGLGNQPQHF,TRBJ1-5,.,TRBV19,.
TGTGCCAGCAGCTTGTTAGGGTCTAGCGACCAAGGAAGCGAGCAGTTCTTC,CASSLLGSSDQGSEQFF,TRBJ2-1,.,TRBV5-6,.
TGTGCCAGCAGCTTCCCCGGGGCAGGGGGCGAGCTTAACTATGGCTACACCTTC,CASSFPGAGGELNYGYTF,TRBJ1-2,TRBD1,TRBV5-5,.
TGTGCCAGCAGTCGCAGGGCTGATAATGAAAAACTGTTTTTT,CASSRRADNEKLFF,TRBJ1-4,.,TRBV7-9,.
TGTGCCTCGATAGCGGGAGTCTACAATGAGCAGTTCTTC,CASIAGVYNEQFF,TRBJ2-1,TRBD2,TRBV30,.
TGTGCCAGCAGCTTTTACGGGACCCTCTCCTACGAGCAGTACTTC,CASSFYGTLSYEQYF,TRBJ2-7,.,TRBV5-4,.
TGTGCCAGCAGAAAGGAGCAGAACACTGAAGCTTTCTTT,CASRKEQNTEAFF,TRBJ1-1,.,TRBV6-1,.
TGCGCCAGCAGCTTGGCCCCGGGAATTGAGACCCAGTACTTC,CASSLAPGIETQYF,TRBJ2-5,.,TRBV5-1,.
TGTGCCTGGACAGGGGGATACGAGCAGTACTTC,CAWTGGYEQYF,TRBJ2-7,TRBD1,TRBV30,.
TGTGCCAGCAGCTTCCAGGGAGGTGGCTACACCTTC,CASSFQGGGYTF,TRBJ1-2,.,TRBV11-2,.
TGTGCCAGCAGCTTAGACAGGAAAGAGACCCAGTACTTC,CASSLDRKETQYF,TRBJ2-5,.,TRBV5-4,few
TGCAGCGTTGCCTCGGATCAGGGCGGGCAGTACTTC,CSVASDQGGQYF,TRBJ2-7,.,TRBV29-1,few
TGTGCCAGCAGGCGAACAGGGCTCGGCTCCTACAATGAGCAGTTCTTC,CASRRTGLGSYNEQFF,TRBJ2-1,.,TRBV2,.
TGTGCCAGCAGCTTAACCGGGGAGCTGTTTTTT,CASSLTGELFF,TRBJ2-2,.,TRBV11-3,.
TGTGCTAGTGCCCTCGGATCCGGGACGACGTACGAGCAGTACTTC,CASALGSGTTYEQYF,TRBJ2-7,.,TRBV12-5,.